This entry lists 29 T cell receptor beta chains sequenced from one sample in a study of blood T cells in healthy people across ages. A J-beta primer mix and a sample-barcoded 5' primer were used in a second PCR of roughly 6 to 11 cycles. A single record per CDR3 protein comes from TCRdb applying MiXCR to the 5' RACE reads. The table lists under 750,000 distinct CDR3 sequences, roughly 48% of them singletons. Sequenced sample: blood. The receptors stem from a man older than 75 in good health.

V and J are TRBV2 and TRBJ2-5, with TRBD2 matching 8 bases. CDR3 size: 14 residues. The V gene's germline CDR1 is SNHLY and CDR2 FYNNEI. Unmatched junction bases numbered 5, after V lost 7 bases and J lost 1 base. The CDR3 is CASKGGGPQETQYF. CDR3 sequence (DNA): TGTGCCAGCAAGGGCGGGGGGCCCCAAGAGACCCAGTACTTC.

The rearrangement joins TRBV20-1 to TRBJ2-7; 7 bases fit TRBD1. TRBJ2-5 explains the end of the DNA better; the J call may be wrong. Germline V gene lookup returns CDR1 DFQATT and CDR2 SNEGSKA (reference sequence). This CDR3 has 20 amino acids. The CDR3 region has the DNA TGCAGTGCTAGGGTGGTGGTGAGGGGGCTTATCGCCTCTGAACAAGAGACCCAGTACTTC. Translated: CSARVVVRGLIASEQETQYF.

This chain uses TRBV12-3 or TRBV12-4 with TRBJ2-1; tentative D call: TRBD1 (6 bases). V lost 1 base and J 9 bases, leaving 13 bases between the germline ends. This CDR3 comprises 14 residues. The CDR3 loop reads CASSLVGGRGEQFF. In DNA form, the CDR3 reads TGTGCCAGCAGTTTAGTAGGGGGTCGTGGTGAGCAGTTCTTC.

The rearrangement joins TRBV18 to TRBJ1-4, with 9 bases lining up with TRBD1. After removal of 3 bases from V and 5 bases from J, the junction contained 13 bases not matched to a gene. The CDR3 runs 18 residues. The V gene's germline CDR1 is KGHSH and CDR2 LQKENI. The CDR3: CASSPRDRVAGGNEKLFF. The CDR3 coding sequence is TGTGCCAGCTCACCGAGGGACAGGGTCGCGGGGGGAAATGAAAAACTGTTTTTT.

This clonotype was found a few times. The chain combines TRBV29-1 with TRBJ2-5, with D possibly being TRBD1 (5 bases). The CDR3 consists of 10 residues. Germline V gene sequence: CDR1 SQVTM, CDR2 ANQGSEA. V was trimmed by 7 bases and J by 10 bases, leaving 13 bases between them. The CDR3 protein is CSADSRNQYF. CDR3 DNA: TGCAGCGCAGACAGCCGTAACCAGTACTTC.

The J gene is TRBJ1-3, the V gene TRBV10-3, with a weak D call TRBD1 (6 bases). CDR1 and CDR2 (germline): ENHRY, SYGVKD. This CDR3 comprises 16 residues. V was trimmed by 3 bases and J by 0 bases, leaving 12 bases between them. In nucleotides, the CDR3 is TGTGCCATCAGTGATGGACAGCCCTTCTCTGGAAACACCATATATTTT. Translated, it gives CAISDGQPFSGNTIYF.

This chain connects TRBV18 to TRBJ2-7; no firm D call. The DNA matches TRBJ2-5 better at its end, which makes the J call doubtful. Germline CDR1 KGHSH, CDR2 LQKENI. The length of the CDR3 is 13 residues. As DNA, the CDR3 is TGTGCCAGCTCACCACCCCAGACAGAGACCCAGTACTTC. Translated: CASSPPQTETQYF.

V and J are TRBV5-6 and TRBJ2-5; TRBD1 is a possible D gene (6 bases). Trimming stripped 4 bases from V and 1 base from J, with 11 bases between. CDR3 size: 14 residues. Looked up from germline, CDR1 is SGHDT and CDR2 is YYEEEE. The CDR3 is CASSRDTLQETQYF. The DNA for the CDR3 is TGTGCCAGCAGCCGGGACACCCTCCAAGAGACCCAGTACTTC.

Details on this clonotype: A junction end diverges from the germline sequence, so it may reflect a read error. The chain recombines TRBV12-3 or TRBV12-4 with TRBJ2-3; D is uncertain. The CDR3 consists of 12 residues. The CDR3 here is CAGSPNTDTQYF. DNA for the CDR3: TGTGCCGGCAGCCCAAACACAGATACGCAGTATTTT.

This clonotype occurred a few times. The gene calls are TRBV19 and TRBJ1-5; the D is unclear. V was shortened by 3 bases and J by 5 bases, with 11 bases between the two germline ends. This CDR3 is built from 14 residues. The V gene's germline CDR1 is LNHDA and CDR2 SQIVND (reference sequence). CDR3 loop: CASSMVQEYQPQHF. As DNA, the CDR3 is TGTGCCAGTAGTATGGTCCAGGAGTATCAGCCCCAGCATTTT. The variable domain in full, completed from reference TRBV19 and TRBJ1-5, reads DGGITQSPKYLFRKEGQNVTLSCEQNLNHDAMYWYRQDPGQGLRLIYYSQIVNDFQKGDIAEGYSVSREKKESFPLTVTSAQKNPTAFYLCASSMVQEYQPQHFGDGTRLSIL.

This clonotype was detected only a few times. The chain has TRBV19 and TRBJ2-1; possibly TRBD1 or TRBD2 for D (6 bases each). CDR1 and CDR2 from the germline V gene are LNHDA and SQIVND (reference sequence). The CDR3 contains 13 residues. The V and J ends lost 0 bases and 10 bases respectively, with 10 bases between them. The CDR3 here is CASSIDWGAEQFF. The CDR3 nucleotides are TGTGCCAGTAGTATAGATTGGGGGGCCGAGCAGTTCTTC.

Only a few counts were recorded for this clonotype. The genes are TRBV2 and TRBJ2-5; tentatively, D is TRBD2 (5 bases). The germline CDR1 and CDR2 sequences are SNHLY and FYNNEI. The CDR3 runs 11 residues. Trimming took 6 bases from V and 11 from J, leaving 13 bases between them. Here the CDR3 DNA reads TGTGCCAGCAGAAGCGCGGGTGAGCAGTACTTC. Translating it yields CASRSAGEQYF.

Comments on this clonotype: A much more abundant neighbour one base away suggests this may be a read error. The chain combines TRBV6-1 with TRBJ1-1, with a possible D match to TRBD1 (6 bases). There are 17 residues in the CDR3. The germline gives CDR1 MNHNS, CDR2 SASEGT. V gave up 5 bases and J gave up 0 bases, with 19 bases separating them. This CDR3 is CASSNWAGDQMNTEAFF. DNA for the CDR3: TGTGCCAGCAGTAATTGGGCAGGGGACCAAATGAACACTGAAGCTTTCTTT.

Of note for this clonotype: Here the CDR3 omits its conserved ending phenylalanine or tryptophan, so a read error is the likely source. This sequence joins TRBV29-1 and TRBJ2-1; 7 bases agree with TRBD2. V dropped 4 bases and J dropped 8; count of bases not matched to a gene: 5. The CDR3 covers 12 residues. Germline V gene lookup returns CDR1 SQVTM and CDR2 ANQGSEA. The CDR3 DNA reads TGCAGCGTTGGTTATGGGAGGGATGAGCAGTTCTCC. Translating it yields CSVGYGRDEQFS.

The V call is TRBV12-3 or TRBV12-4, the J call TRBJ1-2; possible D gene TRBD1, 6 bases. Trimming cost V 7 bases and J 4 bases, with 22 bases left between them. The CDR3 covers 16 residues. CDR3 in amino acids: CASTPGAPGLPYGYTF. The CDR3, as DNA: TGTGCCAGCACCCCAGGGGCGCCTGGTCTACCCTATGGCTACACCTTC.

The chain recombines TRBV7-9 with TRBJ2-3, with TRBD2 matching 7 bases. CDR1 is SEHNR, CDR2 FQNEAQ, per germline (reference sequence). This CDR3 spans 17 amino acids. The junction had 14 bases not matched to a gene; V was cut back by 5 bases and J by 3 bases. CDR3 DNA: TGTGCCAGCAGCCCAGCGAGGGGAGGGCCTAGTACAGATACGCAGTATTTT. It encodes CASSPARGGPSTDTQYF.

The chain employs TRBV4-3 and TRBJ2-7; D unclear. The closer fit of TRBJ2-5 to the DNA end suggests the J call may be wrong. Germline CDR1 reads LGHNA; CDR2 reads YSLEER. The CDR3 runs to 12 residues. The CDR3 is CASSIRPETQYF. Here the CDR3 DNA reads TGCGCCAGCAGCATCCGACCGGAGACCCAGTACTTC.

The V call is TRBV20-1, the J call TRBJ2-1; possibly TRBD2 for D (7 bases). Trimming took 0 bases from V and 8 from J, leaving 17 bases between them. The CDR3 extends over 15 amino acids. The germline gives CDR1 DFQATT, CDR2 SNEGSKA (reference sequence). The CDR3 DNA reads as TGCAGTGCTAGAGATTATGCGAGGGGGGGGGATGAGCAGTTCTTC. Translating it yields CSARDYARGGDEQFF.

This clonotype was detected a few times. The chain joins TRBV7-9 to TRBJ2-5; D perhaps matches TRBD2 (5 bases). The CDR3 has 16 amino acids. Looked up from germline, CDR1 is SEHNR and CDR2 is FQNEAQ (reference sequence). V was shortened by 0 bases and J by 4 bases, with 15 bases between the two germline ends. The CDR3 protein is CASSLATGSSRETQYF. CDR3 nucleotide sequence: TGTGCCAGCAGCTTAGCGACGGGGAGTTCTAGAGAGACCCAGTACTTC.

This chain uses TRBV27 with TRBJ2-7, with 11 bases lining up with TRBD2. Germline assignment: CDR1 MNHEY and CDR2 SMNVEV (reference sequence). The CDR3 loop spans 15 amino acids. After removal of 6 bases from V and 0 bases from J, the junction contained 4 bases not matched to a gene. The CDR3 DNA follows: TGTGCCAGCAGGACTAGCGGGATGAGCTCCTACGAGCAGTACTTC. It translates to CASRTSGMSSYEQYF.

The chain combines TRBV20-1 with TRBJ1-2, with D possibly being TRBD1 (6 bases). This CDR3 contains 14 residues. Germline V lookup: CDR1 DFQATT, CDR2 SNEGSKA (reference sequence). V was cut by 5 bases and J by 2 bases, with 15 bases left in between. The CDR3 DNA reads as TGCAGTGCTGCCCACGGACAGTTAAACTATGGCTACACCTTC. It encodes CSAAHGQLNYGYTF.

V usage is TRBV9 and J usage is TRBJ2-1, with TRBD1 matching 10 bases. Germline V gene sequence: CDR1 SGDLS, CDR2 YYNGEE. The CDR3 totals 17 residues. Unmatched junction bases numbered 18, after V lost 4 bases and J lost 11 bases. The CDR3 DNA follows: TGTGCCAGCAGCTTCGGGGGGACAGGGGAGGGGGATTGGAAGCAGTTCTTC. Translation: CASSFGGTGEGDWKQFF.

The chain carries TRBV7-2 and TRBJ2-6, with 8 bases matching TRBD2. Germline V gene sequence: CDR1 SGHTA, CDR2 FQGNSA. The J segment lost 2 bases and the V segment lost 3 bases, leaving 0 bases of the junction unmatched. This CDR3 contains 15 residues. CDR3: CASSLGLAGANVLTF. CDR3 DNA sequence: TGTGCCAGCAGCTTGGGACTAGCTGGGGCCAACGTCCTGACTTTC.

The V call is TRBV9, the J call TRBJ2-2, with no clear D. There are 14 residues in the CDR3. Germline V gene lookup returns CDR1 SGDLS and CDR2 YYNGEE. With 9 bases removed from V and 4 bases from J, the gap between germline ends came to 16 bases. The chain's CDR3 is CATSLRAGTGELFF. CDR3 DNA: TGTGCCACCTCTCTTAGGGCAGGCACCGGGGAGCTGTTTTTT.

The V call is TRBV7-2, the J call TRBJ2-7; D might be TRBD1 (6 bases). The length of the CDR3 is 14 residues. Germline V gene data show CDR1 as SGHTA and CDR2 as FQGNSA. With 5 bases removed from V and 2 bases from J, the gap between germline ends came to 13 bases. CDR3 loop: CASSPLQGPYEQYF. The DNA of the CDR3 is TGTGCCAGCAGCCCATTACAGGGCCCCTACGAGCAGTACTTC.

The V and J genes are TRBV10-1 and TRBJ2-3, with D uncertain. With 0 bases removed from V and 1 base from J, the gap between germline ends came to 11 bases. Germline lookup yields CDR1 WNHNN and CDR2 SYGVQD (reference sequence). CDR3 size: 16 residues. CDR3 in amino acids: CASSESVGFGTDTQYF. The CDR3 DNA reads as TGCGCCAGCAGTGAGTCCGTGGGGTTCGGCACAGATACGCAGTATTTT.

This clonotype was picked up a small number of times. This chain connects TRBV3-1 to TRBJ2-1, with 9 bases lining up with TRBD2. CDR3 length: 14 amino acids. Germline V CDR1 and CDR2: LGHDT, YNNKEL (reference sequence). J lost 10 bases, V lost 0 bases, and 4 bases had no gene match. The CDR3 bases are TGTGCCAGCAGCCAAGATACACTAGCGGGCGAGCAGTTCTTC. It encodes CASSQDTLAGEQFF.

As DNA, the CDR3 is TGTGCCAGCAGTCCCGTGGCCGACCTGAACACTGAAGCTTTCTTT. The encoded protein is CASSPVADLNTEAFF. V gene TRBV27 combines with J gene TRBJ1-1, with D hard to call. The germline gives CDR1 MNHEY, CDR2 SMNVEV (reference sequence). V shed 5 bases and J shed 0 bases, with 13 bases lying between them. The CDR3 totals 15 residues.

The CDR3, as DNA: TGTGCCAGCAGCTTAACGGATCGGGTGCAGTATTTT. It translates to CASSLTDRVQYF. This rearrangement joins TRBV7-2 to TRBJ2-3; D not certain. The CDR3 runs to 12 residues. CDR1 is SGHTA, CDR2 FQGNSA, per germline. The ends were cut back, 2 bases at V and 11 bases at J, with 11 bases in the middle.